The 10 T cell receptor beta chains presented below share a single source sample, sequenced in a study of sequential checkpoint blockade in melanoma. Only in-frame clones appear in the TCRdb table, and some are missing; sequencing was by immunoSEQ multiplex PCR. The top ten clones hold 20% to 25% of a sample with under 40,000 clones, 70% to 90% of them seen once. The sample's treatment: randomized to nivolumab then ipilimumab (arm A) or the reverse (arm B). Material: CD8+ T cells sorted from blood (inferred from file names), obtained from a patient given nivolumab and ipilimumab in sequence. The origin of the receptors is a human donor with melanoma.

This rearrangement joins TRBV4-1 to TRBJ2-2; TRBD2 agrees at 7 bases. Germline V lookup: CDR1 MGHRA, CDR2 YSYEKL. The CDR3 loop spans 18 amino acids. The ends lost 4 bases at V and 0 bases at J; junction bases unmatched: 11. CDR3 coding DNA: TGCGCCAGCAGCCCCCCCATGGGGCTAGCGGCGAACACCGGGGAGCTGTTTTTT. This codes for CASSPPMGLAANTGELFF.

This chain links TRBV29-1 with TRBJ1-2, with TRBD1 identical over 9 bases. The J segment lost 7 bases and the V segment lost 6 bases, leaving 9 bases of the junction unmatched. CDR3 length equals 13 residues. The germline gives CDR1 SQVTM, CDR2 ANQGSEA. CDR3 nucleotides: TGCAGCGTGAAGAGACAGGGGGATGTTGGCTACACCTTC. Protein product: CSVKRQGDVGYTF.

The chain uses TRBV6-5 and TRBJ2-4; tentatively, D is TRBD2 (5 bases). V was trimmed by 2 bases and J by 7 bases, leaving 9 bases between them. Germline V gene data show CDR1 as MNHEY and CDR2 as SVGAGI. The length of the CDR3 is 13 residues. In DNA, the CDR3 is TGTGCCAGCAGTTACGCCACTAGGAACATTCAGTACTTC. It specifies CASSYATRNIQYF.

The chain combines TRBV6-5 with TRBJ1-5, with D possibly matching TRBD1 (6 bases). Germline V gives CDR1 MNHEY, CDR2 SVGAGI. Trimming removed 6 bases from V and 9 bases from J, with 18 bases in between. This CDR3 comprises 14 residues. DNA for the CDR3: TGTGCCAGCAGCTCGGGGGGGGCTGATCCGCCCCAGCATTTT. Translating gives CASSSGGADPPQHF.

This chain joins TRBV1 and TRBJ2-5; TRBD2, the D gene given by the table, was not confirmed from the DNA. TRBV1 is annotated as a pseudogene. The CDR3 spans 18 residues. CDR3 sequence (DNA): TGCACCAGCAGCCCCCAACCAGTGACTAGCGGACATCAAGAGACCCAGTACTTC. This translates into CTSSPQPVTSGHQETQYF.

This chain joins TRBV6-4 and TRBJ2-2; 7 bases fit TRBD1. CDR1 and CDR2 from the germline V gene are MRHNA and SNTAGT. This CDR3 is 15 amino acids long. The V and J ends lost 0 bases and 4 bases, in that order; junction bases with no gene match: 2. The CDR3 DNA follows: TGTGCCAGCAGTGACTCGTACAGGGGCACCGGGGAGCTGTTTTTT. It yields the protein CASSDSYRGTGELFF.

This chain uses TRBV19 with TRBJ1-1; D gene unclear. Trimming took off 5 bases at V and 1 base at J, with 8 bases between the two ends. This CDR3 region has 13 residues. Looked up from germline, CDR1 is LNHDA and CDR2 is SQIVND (reference sequence). CDR3 sequence: CASSDAENTEAFF. The CDR3 region has the DNA TGTGCCAGTAGTGATGCGGAGAACACTGAAGCTTTCTTT.

The V call is TRBV5-1, the J call TRBJ2-3; 10 positions match TRBD1. Germline CDR1 SGHRS, CDR2 YFSETQ. The V and J ends lost 4 bases and 4 bases, in that order; junction bases with no gene match: 3. The CDR3 sequence is 14 residues long. The CDR3 loop is CASSRDRGSDTQYF. The CDR3 nucleotides read TGCGCCAGCAGCCGGGACAGGGGCTCAGATACGCAGTATTTT.

Here the CDR3 DNA reads TGTGCCAGCAGCTCCACAGGAAGCACAGATACGCAGTATTTT. It yields the protein CASSSTGSTDTQYF. The chain links TRBV9 to TRBJ2-3; perhaps TRBD1 as D (5 bases). There are 14 residues in the CDR3. From germline, CDR1 is SGDLS and CDR2 YYNGEE. Trimming shortened V by 4 bases and J by 0 bases, and 9 bases separated the two germline ends.

This chain uses TRBV27 with TRBJ2-1; 7 nucleotides line up with TRBD1. CDR3 size: 17 residues. Germline-derived CDR1 and CDR2 are MNHEY and SMNVEV (reference sequence). V trimming: 0 bases; J trimming: 3 bases; junction bases outside the gene matches: 8. This CDR3 reads CASSLSPGTARYNEQFF. CDR3 DNA sequence: TGTGCCAGCAGTTTATCACCGGGGACAGCGCGCTACAATGAGCAGTTCTTC.